The sequence of this T cell receptor beta chain was determined in a study of blood T cells in healthy people across ages. At the level of the study: Roughly one uniquely barcoded beta molecule per two T cells was captured. Study outcomes and limitations: TCR beta diversity was tightly associated with the proportion of naive T cells.

Healthy Caucasian individuals from Russia aged 6 to 90 were enrolled as donors. Alongside a J-beta primer mix, a sample-barcoded 5' primer served in a second PCR lasting about 7 to 11 cycles. A template-switch adaptor containing 12 random nucleotides labeled each cDNA molecule. TCRdb recomputed calls from the 5' RACE reads with MiXCR, one row per CDR3 protein. The sample holds some 1.5 million distinct CDR3 sequences, approximately 39% seen once. This clonotype has just a few counts. The antigen is undetermined. The germline V gene encodes CDR1 SGHAT and CDR2 FQNNGV. The V gene end was trimmed by 5 bases and the J gene end by 7 bases; junction bases not matched to a gene: 7. The CDR3 totals 14 residues.

Material: blood. V and J are TRBV11-2 and TRBJ2-1, with TRBD2 matching 8 bases. The origin of this receptor is a woman aged 18-29 years in good health. The CDR3 loop is CASSGGTSGNEQFF. CDR3 nucleotides: TGTGCCAGCAGCGGAGGGACTAGTGGGAATGAGCAGTTCTTC.